A selection of T cell receptor beta chains follows, all from one sample in a study of blood T cell repertoires in COVID-19. TCRdb's table, derived via immunoSEQ multiplex PCR, lists solely in-frame clones and lacks some. The repertoire consists of about 190,000 clones, with approximately 85% occurring once and the leading ten covering less than 6.5%. Sequences were obtained from peripheral blood. The source is a woman between 70 and 85 years old with active or convalescent COVID-19. Each CDR3 is given with its conserved first and last residue. The D gene is left open where the match is weak.

d_gene: NA; len: 12; j_gene: TRBJ2-2; v_gene: TRBV19; CDR3aa: CASSTFTGELFF; CDR3nt: TGTGCCAGTAGTACCTTCACCGGGGAGCTGTTTTTT
d_gene: TRBD2; len: 16; j_gene: TRBJ2-1; v_gene: TRBV9; CDR3aa: CASSVAIGGRVNEQFF; CDR3nt: TGTGCCAGCAGCGTAGCTATTGGCGGGAGGGTAAATGAGCAGTTCTTC
d_gene: TRBD2; len: 16; j_gene: TRBJ2-1; v_gene: TRBV7-9; CDR3aa: CASSLGLAGDHNEQFF; CDR3nt: TGTGCCAGCAGCTTAGGACTAGCGGGAGACCACAATGAGCAGTTCTTC
d_gene: TRBD1; len: 17; j_gene: TRBJ1-1; v_gene: TRBV29-1; CDR3aa: CSVGDSVQGHGNTEAFF; CDR3nt: TGCAGCGTTGGAGATTCAGTACAGGGGCACGGGAACACTGAAGCTTTCTTT
d_gene: NA; len: 14; j_gene: TRBJ2-7; v_gene: TRBV27; CDR3aa: CASSFESRRGEQYF; CDR3nt: TGTGCCAGCAGTTTCGAATCCCGGCGGGGCGAGCAGTACTTC
d_gene: TRBD2; len: 18; j_gene: TRBJ2-2; v_gene: TRBV11-2; CDR3aa: CASSDRTSGTPGPGELFF; CDR3nt: TGTGCCAGCAGCGACCGGACTAGCGGGACCCCCGGACCCGGGGAGCTGTTTTTT
d_gene: NA; len: 13; j_gene: TRBJ2-6; v_gene: TRBV12-3/TRBV12-4; CDR3aa: CASREPGANVLTF; CDR3nt: TGTGCCAGCCGAGAACCTGGGGCCAACGTCCTGACTTTC
d_gene: TRBD2; len: 15; j_gene: TRBJ2-3; v_gene: TRBV10-1; CDR3aa: CASRRGGRRADTQYF; CDR3nt: TGCGCCAGCAGGAGAGGCGGGAGGCGGGCAGATACGCAGTATTTT
d_gene: TRBD1; len: 15; j_gene: TRBJ1-4; v_gene: TRBV15; CDR3aa: CATSRSGTGNEKLFF; CDR3nt: TGTGCCACCAGCAGATCGGGGACAGGGAATGAAAAACTGTTTTTT
d_gene: TRBD2; len: 16; j_gene: TRBJ2-2; v_gene: TRBV5-4; CDR3aa: CASSPGLAGGTGELFF; CDR3nt: TGTGCCAGCAGCCCAGGACTAGCGGGAGGTACCGGGGAGCTGTTTTTT
d_gene: NA; len: 16; j_gene: TRBJ2-2; v_gene: TRBV27; CDR3aa: CASSPLGSTNTGELFF; CDR3nt: TGTGCCAGCAGCCCCTTGGGGAGTACCAACACCGGGGAGCTGTTTTTT
d_gene: NA; len: 13; j_gene: TRBJ2-5; v_gene: TRBV5-6; CDR3aa: CASSFDTRETQYF; CDR3nt: TGTGCCAGCAGCTTCGACACACGAGAGACCCAGTACTTC
d_gene: TRBD1; len: 15; j_gene: TRBJ2-1; v_gene: TRBV4-2; CDR3aa: CASSQVGQGVDEQFF; CDR3nt: TGTGCCAGCAGCCAAGTCGGACAGGGGGTCGATGAGCAGTTCTTC
d_gene: TRBD1; len: 13; j_gene: TRBJ1-6; v_gene: TRBV12-3/TRBV12-4; CDR3aa: CASSADRVSPLHF; CDR3nt: TGTGCCAGCAGTGCCGACAGGGTCTCACCCCTCCACTTT
d_gene: NA; len: 12; j_gene: TRBJ2-3; v_gene: TRBV6-1; CDR3aa: CASSEAGDTQYF; CDR3nt: TGTGCCAGCAGTGAGGCCGGGGATACGCAGTATTTT